These 28 T cell receptor beta chains were all obtained from the same sample, sequenced in a study of Graves' ophthalmopathy and Graves' hyperthyroidism. CDR3 regions of TCR beta were amplified from RNA transcripts. The authors performed first-round RT-PCR with HTBI primers and then a second-round multiplex PCR. TCRdb used MiXCR to reprocess the multiplex PCR reads, holding one entry per CDR3 protein. The data hold 740,000 or so distinct CDR3 sequences, with roughly 40% observed a single time. Sequencing used peripheral blood. These receptors all stem from an adult man with Graves' ophthalmopathy.

V and J are TRBV11-1 and TRBJ2-5, with 10 bases matching TRBD2. Germline V gives CDR1 SGHAT, CDR2 FQDESV (reference sequence). J lost 4 bases, V lost 1 base, and 9 bases had no gene match. The CDR3 contains 17 residues. The CDR3 here is CASSLEVAGGWLETQYF. The CDR3 coding sequence is TGTGCCAGCAGCTTAGAAGTAGCGGGAGGCTGGTTAGAGACCCAGTACTTC.

The chain is built from TRBV12-3 or TRBV12-4 and TRBJ1-1; D might be TRBD1 (6 bases). The CDR3 sequence is 14 residues long. V lost 5 bases and J lost 6, with 16 bases in between. The CDR3 spells CASSQQGGVAEAFF. In DNA, the CDR3 is TGTGCCAGCAGTCAACAGGGCGGGGTGGCTGAAGCTTTCTTT.

This clonotype came up once. The chain uses TRBV6-5 and TRBJ1-4; D gene unclear. Trimming removed 7 bases from V and 5 bases from J, with 11 bases in between. Germline V gene data show CDR1 as MNHEY and CDR2 as SVGAGI. This CDR3 has 13 residues. The CDR3 coding sequence is TGTGCCAGCAAGTATGCCAGAAATGAAAAACTGTTTTTT. Translated, it gives CASKYARNEKLFF.

The rearrangement uses TRBV9 and TRBJ1-2; D might be TRBD1 (6 bases). V lost 5 bases and J 5 bases, leaving 13 bases between the germline ends. The CDR3 sequence is 13 residues long. Per the germline V gene, CDR1 is SGDLS and CDR2 is YYNGEE. The CDR3 sequence is CASRYRERYGYTF. CDR3 coding DNA: TGTGCCAGCAGGTACAGGGAACGGTATGGCTACACCTTC.

A few counts support this clonotype. In DNA form, the CDR3 reads TGTGCCAGCTCACCGACAGGGGGCTGGGAGACCCAGTACTTC. Translating gives CASSPTGGWETQYF. The chain carries TRBV18 and TRBJ2-5; 10 nucleotides agree with TRBD1. J lost 5 bases, V lost 3 bases, and 3 bases had no gene match. This CDR3 has 14 residues. The V gene's germline CDR1 is KGHSH and CDR2 LQKENI.

This clonotype was counted at least ten times. CDR3 nucleotide sequence: TGTGCCATCAGTGAGGAGGGGCCCTACGAGCAGTACTTC. This sequence encodes CAISEEGPYEQYF. The chain employs TRBV10-3 and TRBJ2-7; the D gene could be TRBD1 or TRBD2 (5 bases each). The CDR3 has 13 amino acids. The V end lost 2 bases, the J end lost 2 bases, and 7 bases lay between the germline ends. Germline V gives CDR1 ENHRY, CDR2 SYGVKD.

This clonotype was found many times. The V gene is TRBV2, the J gene TRBJ1-2; the match to TRBD1 covers 8 bases. Germline loops: CDR1 SNHLY, CDR2 FYNNEI. Trimming removed 5 bases from V and 2 bases from J; junction bases left unmatched: 7. The CDR3 is 15 amino acids. Written as DNA, the CDR3 is TGTGCCAGCAGTTACTCGGACAGGGTGAACTATGGCTACACCTTC. Its translation is CASSYSDRVNYGYTF. Full variable domain (outside the CDR3, taken from reference TRBV2 and TRBJ1-2): EPEVTQTPSHQVTQMGQEVILRCVPISNHLYFYWYRQILGQKVEFLVSFYNNEISEKSEIFDDQFSVERPDGSNFTLKIRSTKLEDSAMYFCASSYSDRVNYGYTFGSGTRLTVV.

This clonotype came up once. The chain couples TRBV5-6 to TRBJ2-7; maybe TRBD1 (5 bases). CDR1 and CDR2 (germline): SGHDT, YYEEEE. V was clipped by 2 bases and J by 0 bases, with 15 bases between them. The CDR3 length is 16 residues. The CDR3 region is CASSFFSGLSSYEQYF. The CDR3 nucleotides read TGTGCCAGCAGCTTTTTCTCAGGGCTCAGCTCCTACGAGCAGTACTTC.

V and J are TRBV12-5 and TRBJ1-2; a possible D gene is TRBD1 (5 bases). CDR1 is LGHNT, CDR2 FRNRAP, per germline. V was cut by 6 bases and J by 6 bases, with 14 bases left in between. CDR3 length equals 13 residues. The CDR3: CASGLPGGDGYTF. CDR3 nucleotide sequence: TGTGCTAGTGGCCTCCCCGGAGGGGATGGCTACACCTTC.

This clonotype was recorded a few times. This chain uses TRBV7-9 with TRBJ1-3; 8 positions agree with TRBD1. From germline, CDR1 is SEHNR and CDR2 FQNEAQ (reference sequence). The CDR3 contains 15 residues. Trimming at V came to 0 bases and at J to 3 bases, leaving 1 base not matched to a gene. The CDR3 DNA follows: TGTGCCAGCAGCTTAGCCGGGACAGGTGGAAACACCATATATTTT. Its translation is CASSLAGTGGNTIYF.

Note on this clonotype: A read error may be the cause here, since a much bigger clone is one base away. This CDR3 is missing its conserved last phenylalanine or tryptophan, likely due to a read error. The V call is TRBV19, the J call TRBJ1-1, with unresolved D. The CDR3 runs to 14 residues. Germline assignment: CDR1 LNHDA and CDR2 SQIVND (reference sequence). V dropped 4 bases and J dropped 0 bases, with 9 bases sitting between them. CDR3 DNA sequence: TGTGCCAGTAGTAGAGCGGCAGTGAACACTGAAGCTTTCCTT. This gives the protein CASSRAAVNTEAFL.

The chain joins TRBV7-2 to TRBJ1-1; D is ambiguous. The CDR3 length is 16 residues. V lost 6 bases, J lost 0 bases, and 17 bases lay in between. From germline, CDR1 is SGHTA and CDR2 FQGNSA. CDR3 sequence reads: CASSELGPFMNTEAFF. DNA for the CDR3: TGTGCCAGCAGTGAACTGGGTCCCTTTATGAACACTGAAGCTTTCTTT.

A word on this clonotype: Since a much larger clone is just one base distant, this may be a read error. The V gene is TRBV15, the J gene TRBJ1-4; D gene ambiguous. Trimming shortened V by 0 bases and J by 7 bases, and 15 bases separated the two germline ends. Germline CDR1 and CDR2: LNHNV and YYDKDF (reference sequence). CDR3 length equals 16 residues. CDR3 in amino acids: CATSRDLRKWSEKLFF. In nucleotides, the CDR3 is TGTGCCACCAGCAGAGATCTCCGAAAATGGAGTGAAAAACTGTTTTTT.

J is TRBJ2-7 and V is TRBV29-1; D gene uncertain. Germline V gene lookup returns CDR1 SQVTM and CDR2 ANQGSEA. Trimming pared 6 bases from V and 6 bases from J, leaving 9 bases between. This CDR3 comprises 10 residues. CDR3 bases: TGCAGCGTCAGTCCTCGCGAGCAGTACTTC. Its translation is CSVSPREQYF.

V is TRBV20-1 and J is TRBJ2-7; no clear D. V was clipped by 0 bases and J by 3 bases, with 18 bases between them. Germline CDR1 reads DFQATT; CDR2 reads SNEGSKA (reference sequence). The CDR3 covers 16 residues. CDR3 sequence (DNA): TGCAGTGCTAGAGATCCGGCAGCTTTTAAGATCTACGAGCAGTACTTC. Its translation is CSARDPAAFKIYEQYF.

CDR3 in amino acids: CASSARTGIMNTEAFF. In DNA form, the CDR3 reads TGTGCCAGCAGCGCGCGGACAGGGATCATGAACACTGAAGCTTTCTTT. The chain has TRBV7-3 and TRBJ1-1, with TRBD1 identical over 8 bases. The length of the CDR3 is 16 residues. CDR1 is SGHTA and CDR2 is FQGTGA in the germline V gene. V shed 5 bases, J shed 0 bases, and the junction held 8 bases outside the gene matches.

This clonotype was counted between two and nine times. The gene calls are TRBV4-1 and TRBJ2-7; D unresolved. CDR3 size: 14 residues. Trimming removed 1 base at V and 2 bases at J, with 9 bases between. In germline, CDR1 is MGHRA, CDR2 YSYEKL. CDR3 bases: TGCGCCAGCAGCCAAGCCCTGGGAACCTACGAGCAGTACTTC. Translating it yields CASSQALGTYEQYF.

This clonotype was seen more than once but under ten times. The rearrangement links TRBV12-3 or TRBV12-4 to TRBJ2-7; the match to TRBD1 covers 9 bases. The CDR3 contains 15 residues. After removal of 7 bases from V and 7 bases from J, the junction contained 14 bases not matched to a gene. Here the CDR3 DNA reads TGTGCCAGCACCCCGGCCGGGACAGGGAACGAGGAGCAGTACTTC. This translates into CASTPAGTGNEEQYF.

Only a few counts were recorded for this clonotype. A much larger clone lies a single base off, so this may be a read error. The J gene is TRBJ2-5, the V gene TRBV29-1; D might be TRBD2 (6 bases). Trimming removed 7 bases from V and 9 bases from J, with 18 bases in between. Germline V gene lookup returns CDR1 SQVTM and CDR2 ANQGSEA. The CDR3 has 12 amino acids. CDR3 residues: CSAGLGQEAQYF. The CDR3 DNA is TGCAGCGCGGGACTCGGGCAGGAGGCCCAGTACTTC.

V gene TRBV14 combines with J gene TRBJ1-5; D remains unclear. CDR3 length equals 15 residues. In germline, CDR1 is SGHDN, CDR2 FVKESK. V lost 1 base and J lost 11, with 18 bases in between. CDR3 residues: CASSQVRGRQETQHF. CDR3 sequence (DNA): TGTGCCAGCAGCCAAGTCCGCGGGAGGCAAGAGACCCAGCATTTT. The variable domain in full, completed from reference TRBV14 and TRBJ1-5, reads EAGVTQFPSHSVIEKGQTVTLRCDPISGHDNLYWYRRVMGKEIKFLLHFVKESKQDESGMPNNRFLAERTGGTYSTLKVQPAELEDSGVYFCASSQVRGRQETQHFGDGTRLSIL.

The rearrangement joins TRBV10-3 to TRBJ1-5, with 9 bases identical to TRBD1. The germline V gene encodes CDR1 ENHRY and CDR2 SYGVKD. The CDR3 sequence is 15 residues long. Trimming at V came to 4 bases and at J to 11 bases, leaving 12 bases not matched to a gene. The CDR3 sequence: CAISGFGTGKETQHF. CDR3 coding DNA: TGTGCCATCAGTGGATTCGGGACAGGGAAAGAGACCCAGCATTTT.

This clonotype came up many times. The chain carries TRBV9 and TRBJ1-1, with 8 bases that match TRBD1. J gave up 4 bases and V 3 bases, and 8 bases lay outside the gene matches. The CDR3 has 15 amino acids. Germline assignment: CDR1 SGDLS and CDR2 YYNGEE. The DNA for the CDR3 is TGTGCCAGCAGCGCGACAGGGGTAAGGAGCACTGAAGCTTTCTTT. Translating it yields CASSATGVRSTEAFF.

J is TRBJ2-3 and V is TRBV24-1; D is unclear. V was pared by 0 bases and J by 0 bases, with 9 bases between. The CDR3 runs 16 residues. CDR1 is KGHDR and CDR2 is SFDVKD in the germline V gene. The CDR3 region has the DNA TGTGCCACCAGTGATTTGAGGCCAGATAGCACAGATACGCAGTATTTT. Its translation is CATSDLRPDSTDTQYF.

This clonotype was detected a few times. The chain carries TRBV19 and TRBJ1-5; 7 nucleotides line up with TRBD1. V lost 9 bases and J lost 9; bases outside the gene matches: 5. There are 11 residues in the CDR3. Germline V gene data show CDR1 as LNHDA and CDR2 as SQIVND (reference sequence). The CDR3 DNA reads as TGTGCCAGCTCCGGGACAGCGCCCCAGCATTTT. Its translation: CASSGTAPQHF.

This clonotype was observed a handful of times. V usage is TRBV7-9 and J usage is TRBJ2-7; 9 bases align to TRBD2. This CDR3 is 11 amino acids long. The V and J ends lost 11 bases and 3 bases, in that order; junction bases with no gene match: 2. Germline V gene sequence: CDR1 SEHNR, CDR2 FQNEAQ (reference sequence). The CDR3 DNA reads as TGTGCCGAAGCGGGGGGCTACGAGCAGTACTTC. Its protein is CAEAGGYEQYF.

The V gene is TRBV29-1, the J gene TRBJ1-5, with TRBD1 as a possible D gene (5 bases). The germline gives CDR1 SQVTM, CDR2 ANQGSEA. CDR3 length: 14 amino acids. The germline V and J ends were trimmed by 4 bases and 2 bases, with 12 bases remaining between them. The CDR3, as DNA: TGCAGCGTTGTAGGAGGACAAGGCAATCAGCCCCAGCATTTT. This sequence encodes CSVVGGQGNQPQHF.

In this sample, this clonotype turned up a few times. J is TRBJ1-2 and V is TRBV11-2; TRBD1 is a possible D gene (5 bases). Between the trimmed V and J ends, which lost 0 bases and 8 bases, there was a span of 10 bases. The CDR3 consists of 13 residues. Per germline, CDR1 SGHAT and CDR2 FQNNGV. CDR3 DNA: TGTGCCAGCAGCTTAGATCTAAGGGGAGGCTACACCTTC. Translating it yields CASSLDLRGGYTF.

J is TRBJ2-6 and V is TRBV5-1; the match to TRBD1 covers 7 bases. CDR3 length: 19 amino acids. CDR1 is SGHRS, CDR2 YFSETQ, per germline. V was clipped by 4 bases and J by 2 bases; unmatched bases: 15. In DNA, the CDR3 is TGCGCCAGCAGCGGAGTCGGTACAGGGGTTAGGACTGGGGCCAACGTCCTGACTTTC. Translating it yields CASSGVGTGVRTGANVLTF.